The sequence of this TCR beta chain was determined in a study of beta chain features in type 1 diabetes. Study-wide results and caveats: Across all four CD4+ subsets, people with type 1 diabetes showed modestly shorter TCRB CDR3s.

V lost 0 bases, J lost 3 bases, and 1 base stayed unmatched. The CDR3 loop spans 15 amino acids. CDR1 and CDR2 (germline): SGDLS, YYNGEE. What was sequenced were expressed TCRB transcripts, since all of the isolated RNA had been reverse transcribed. Assay used: immunoSEQ multiplex PCR; TCRdb lists only in-frame clones, some missing. The sample records around 150,000 clones, over 55% being singletons. Notes on this clone: What it binds is unknown.

V is TRBV9 and J is TRBJ2-3; 10 bases map to TRBD2. The sample consisted of naive CD4+ T cells from blood. This TCR was recovered from a man aged 25-45 years with type 1 diabetes. The CDR3 spells CASSVVLAGTDTQYF. DNA of the CDR3: TGTGCCAGCAGCGTAGTACTAGCGGGGACAGATACGCAGTATTTT.